A selection of T cell receptor beta chains follows, all from one sample in a study of blood T cell repertoires in COVID-19. Data came from immunoSEQ multiplex PCR; TCRdb stores just in-frame clones and leaves some out. The sample has roughly 50,000 clones, 90% seen once; the top ten hold 7% to 9%. Specimen: peripheral blood. Receptors originate from a woman aged 40 to 50 with active COVID-19. Both conserved end residues are part of each CDR3. D genes are given only for firm matches. Clone size is stated in some rows and not others, as once, few, many or a class when expanded.

CDR3	DNA	J	D	size	V
CASSLDRGSQPQHF	TGTGCCAGCAGCTTGGACAGGGGGAGTCAGCCCCAGCATTTT	TRBJ1-5	TRBD1	once	TRBV5-8
CSVTTGEGYTF	TGCAGCGTTACTACGGGGGAGGGCTACACCTTC	TRBJ1-2	NA	NA	TRBV29-1
CASSGAGGTYGYTF	TGTGCCAGCAGCGGGGCAGGGGGAACCTATGGCTACACCTTC	TRBJ1-2	TRBD1	NA	TRBV5-4
CASSPTDRENTEAFF	TGCGCCAGCAGCCCAACGGACAGGGAGAACACTGAAGCTTTCTTT	TRBJ1-1	TRBD1	few	TRBV4-3
CASSQVRTAGANVLTF	TGTGCCAGCAGCCAAGTTAGGACAGCCGGGGCCAACGTCCTGACTTTC	TRBJ2-6	NA	NA	TRBV4-2
CASSPGQQNYGYTF	TGTGCCAGCAGCCCTGGACAGCAGAACTATGGCTACACCTTC	TRBJ1-2	NA	NA	TRBV5-4
CASSAARVNGEAFF	TGTGCCAGCAGTGCAGCGAGGGTTAACGGTGAAGCTTTCTTT	TRBJ1-1	NA	NA	TRBV2
CASSPLGNQPQHF	TGTGCCAGCAGCCCCCTCGGCAATCAGCCCCAGCATTTT	TRBJ1-5	NA	few	TRBV7-8
CASIPPRGQEMNTEAFF	TGTGCCAGCATTCCGCCAAGGGGGCAAGAGATGAACACTGAAGCTTTCTTT	TRBJ1-1	TRBD1	once	TRBV28
CAWRGLGRWEF	TGTGCCTGGAGGGGATTAGGGAGGTGGGAGTTC	TRBJ2-7	NA	NA	TRBV30
CASSSRDRGPETQYF	TGCGCCAGCAGCAGCCGGGACAGGGGTCCCGAGACCCAGTACTTC	TRBJ2-5	TRBD1	NA	TRBV5-1
CASSFPVPTENTEAFF	TGTGCCAGCAGTTTTCCAGTCCCCACAGAGAACACTGAAGCTTTCTTT	TRBJ1-1	NA	NA	TRBV27
CASSSGLAGGYNEQFF	TGTGCCAGCAGCTCCGGACTAGCGGGGGGCTACAATGAGCAGTTCTTC	TRBJ2-1	TRBD2	NA	TRBV7-9
CASSQDTNQPQHF	TGTGCCAGCTCACAGGACACCAATCAGCCCCAGCATTTT	TRBJ1-5	NA	NA	TRBV18
CASSQVLSQDGYTF	TGTGCCAGCAGCCAAGTTCTTTCACAAGATGGCTACACCTTC	TRBJ1-2	NA	NA	TRBV3-1/TRBV3-2
CASSPGPTGGYTF	TGTGCCAGCAGCCCCGGCCCGACGGGGGGCTACACCTTC	TRBJ1-2	NA	NA	TRBV7-9
CASSLTGGPYEQYF	TGCGCCAGCAGCTTGACAGGGGGGCCTTACGAGCAGTACTTC	TRBJ2-7	TRBD1	NA	TRBV5-1
CASSKDNRLAGIIHSYEQYF	TGTGCCAGCAGCAAAGACAATCGACTAGCGGGGATTATACACTCCTACGAGCAGTACTTC	TRBJ2-7	NA	few	TRBV21-1
CATEGTGAGHQPQHF	TGTGCCACCGAGGGGACAGGGGCCGGCCATCAGCCCCAGCATTTT	TRBJ1-5	TRBD1	once	TRBV15
CASSLGQVYEQYF	TGTGCCAGCAGCTTGGGACAGGTCTACGAGCAGTACTTC	TRBJ2-7	NA	NA	TRBV5-6
CASRSRSGGEIYEQYF	TGTGCCAGCAGGAGCCGGTCCGGGGGGGAGATTTACGAGCAGTACTTC	TRBJ2-7	TRBD2	NA	TRBV11-3
CASSLETRAGVDTQYF	TGCGCCAGCAGCTTGGAAACCCGCGCGGGAGTAGATACGCAGTATTTT	TRBJ2-3	TRBD2	NA	TRBV5-1
CASSLRQNTEAFF	TGTGCTAGCAGCTTGAGACAGAACACTGAAGCTTTCTTT	TRBJ1-1	NA	NA	TRBV7-7
CASSYVSHLYGYTF	TGTGCCAGCAGTTACGTAAGCCACCTCTATGGCTACACCTTC	TRBJ1-2	NA	NA	TRBV6-2/TRBV6-3
CATQAVHPGYGANVLTF	TGTGCCACCCAAGCAGTTCACCCAGGGTATGGGGCCAACGTCCTGACTTTC	TRBJ2-6	NA	once	TRBV2
CANHEGTVAKNIQYF	TGTGCCAACCACGAGGGTACAGTAGCCAAAAACATTCAGTACTTC	TRBJ2-4	NA	NA	TRBV6-5
CAWSVAQGYGYTF	TGTGCCTGGAGTGTCGCCCAGGGTTACGGCTACACCTTC	TRBJ1-2	NA	NA	TRBV30
CASSLEPMPGWSGNTIYF	TGCGCCAGCAGCTTGGAGCCCATGCCAGGGTGGTCTGGAAACACCATATATTTT	TRBJ1-3	NA	NA	TRBV5-1
CASAGVGPNEKLFF	TGTGCCAGCGCCGGAGTGGGGCCTAATGAAAAACTGTTTTTT	TRBJ1-4	NA	NA	TRBV9
CASSPPGQGANEQYF	TGCGCCAGCAGCCCACCGGGACAGGGGGCCAACGAGCAGTACTTC	TRBJ2-7	TRBD1	NA	TRBV4-1
CASSESVQGGYTF	TGTGCCAGCAGTGAATCCGTCCAGGGTGGCTACACCTTC	TRBJ1-2	NA	NA	TRBV6-1
CASSEAGTGGWYGYTF	TGTGCCAGCAGTGAAGCCGGGACAGGGGGCTGGTATGGCTACACCTTC	TRBJ1-2	TRBD1	NA	TRBV6-1
CASSHGDRDTEAFF	TGTGCCAGCAGCCACGGGGATAGGGACACTGAAGCTTTCTTT	TRBJ1-1	NA	NA	TRBV4-2
CAWSPGGAADTQYF	TGTGCCTGGAGTCCTGGGGGGGCGGCAGATACGCAGTATTTT	TRBJ2-3	NA	NA	TRBV30
CAISRTGDESQPQHF	TGTGCCATCAGCCGGACAGGGGACGAAAGTCAGCCCCAGCATTTT	TRBJ1-5	TRBD1	NA	TRBV10-3
CASSATGQGLYTIYF	TGTGCCAGCAGCGCGACGGGACAGGGCTTATACACCATATATTTT	TRBJ1-3	TRBD1	NA	TRBV9
CASSQGLGGVNNSPLHF	TGTGCCAGCAGCCAAGGACTTGGAGGCGTCAATAATTCACCCCTCCACTTT	TRBJ1-6	NA	NA	TRBV4-2
CASRRQGARGYTF	TGTGCCAGCAGACGACAGGGGGCGAGAGGCTACACCTTC	TRBJ1-2	TRBD1	NA	TRBV6-5
CASSEIAHRETQYF	TGTGCCAGCAGTGAAATAGCCCACCGGGAGACCCAGTACTTC	TRBJ2-5	NA	NA	TRBV6-1
CASSLQKGPGNTEAFF	TGTGCCAGCAGCTTACAAAAGGGGCCGGGGAACACTGAAGCTTTCTTT	TRBJ1-1	NA	NA	TRBV5-4
CASRSSASGGESGYTF	TGTGCCAGCAGATCTTCAGCTTCAGGGGGCGAGAGTGGCTACACCTTC	TRBJ1-2	TRBD1	NA	TRBV5-4
CASTPGGLNTEAFF	TGCGCCAGCACCCCGGGGGGGCTCAACACTGAAGCTTTCTTT	TRBJ1-1	NA	NA	TRBV10-1
CASSRPTRGQGAGGGNTIYF	TGCGCCAGCAGTCGACCTACCCGCGGACAGGGGGCAGGTGGTGGAAACACCATATATTTT	TRBJ1-3	TRBD1	NA	TRBV23-1
CANSPGGRTINEQFF	TGTGCCAACTCCCCCGGGGGGCGGACGATCAATGAGCAGTTCTTC	TRBJ2-1	NA	NA	TRBV10-3
CASSIAIPSTDTQYF	TGCGCCAGCAGCATAGCGATTCCTAGCACAGATACGCAGTATTTT	TRBJ2-3	NA	few	TRBV5-1
CASSSGTRVYNEQFF	TGTGCCAGCAGTTCCGGGACTAGGGTCTACAATGAGCAGTTCTTC	TRBJ2-1	TRBD2	NA	TRBV6-5
CASSPQGNTYEKLFF	TGTGCCAGCAGCCCACAGGGTAATACGTATGAAAAACTGTTTTTT	TRBJ1-4	NA	NA	TRBV9
CASSPEAGRNTQYF	TGTGCCAGCAGCCCTGAAGCGGGGAGAAATACGCAGTATTTT	TRBJ2-3	TRBD2	once	TRBV5-5
CASSFGTVKGYTF	TGTGCCAGCAGTTTCGGGACAGTCAAGGGCTACACCTTC	TRBJ1-2	TRBD1	NA	TRBV12-3/TRBV12-4
CASTSRALGSTEAFF	TGTGCCAGTACCAGCAGGGCCTTAGGGTCAACTGAAGCTTTCTTT	TRBJ1-1	NA	NA	TRBV19
CASSPGTSKGNEQFF	TGTGCCAGCAGCCCCGGGACTAGTAAGGGAAATGAGCAGTTCTTC	TRBJ2-1	TRBD2	NA	TRBV27
CASSRGSGGVETQYF	TGCGCCAGCAGCCGGGGTAGCGGGGGAGTAGAGACCCAGTACTTC	TRBJ2-5	TRBD2	NA	TRBV4-1
CASSSSGGEAFF	TGTGCCAGCAGTTCATCGGGGGGGGAAGCTTTCTTT	TRBJ1-1	NA	NA	TRBV7-2
CATSKRQGFYEQYF	TGTGCCACCAGCAAGAGACAGGGATTCTACGAGCAGTACTTC	TRBJ2-7	TRBD1	NA	TRBV15
CASSLGQGGTTGELFF	TGTGCCAGTAGTTTGGGACAGGGCGGGACCACCGGGGAGCTGTTTTTT	TRBJ2-2	TRBD1	NA	TRBV19